The clone carrying this T cell receptor (beta chain) showed up many times. Antigen unknown. These data come from a study of molecular identifiers for immune sequencing clone quantification. The wider study: Replicate RNA from about 19,000 or 110,000 naive CD8 T cells formed five aliquots; four were sequenced.

Germline lookup yields CDR1 MNHEY and CDR2 SVGAGI. The ends were cut back, 2 bases at V and 5 bases at J, with 9 bases in the middle. This CDR3 has 14 amino acids. TCRdb ran MiXCR on the PCR reads and lists one entry per CDR3 protein. The sample includes approximately 630,000 distinct CDR3 sequences, 25% of them seen just once. General observations from the study: Spiked Jurkat TCR RNA equal to one cell could reportedly be picked out among one million naive cells.

The rearrangement links TRBV6-5 to TRBJ2-2; D uncertain. The receptor was derived from a human donor in good health. Some libraries in this study had Jurkat cell RNA spiked in. Material for sequencing was naive CD8+ T cells from blood, with Jurkat cell RNA spiked in. Subset in this sample: FACS-sorted CD8+CD4-CCR7+CD45RA+ naive T cells. CDR3 region: CASSYGLGTGELFF. The CDR3 bases are TGTGCCAGCAGTTACGGGTTGGGAACCGGGGAGCTGTTTTTT.